These 11 T cell receptor beta chains share one sample of origin, sequenced in a study of identical twins. TCRdb called the 5' RACE reads again in MiXCR, with one record for every CDR3 protein. The table shows some 330,000 distinct CDR3 sequences, with roughly 9% occurring only once. The material sequenced was naive T cells sorted from blood. Source of these receptors: a woman aged 45 to 65 in good health.

V gene TRBV6-1 combines with J gene TRBJ1-4; D is unresolved. Germline values: CDR1 MNHNS, CDR2 SASEGT. The CDR3 has 14 amino acids. V was pared by 1 base and J by 8 bases, with 11 bases between. In nucleotides, the CDR3 is TGTGCCAGCAGTGAAGGCGTCTTGGCGGAAAAACTGTTTTTT. It translates to CASSEGVLAEKLFF.

For this clonotype: With a much larger clone just one base away, this may be a read error. The genes are TRBV20-1 and TRBJ2-3; 11 bases are a match to TRBD2. CDR3 length: 14 residues. The germline V gene encodes CDR1 DFQATT and CDR2 SNEGSKA (reference sequence). CDR3 loop: CSAHSGRAGDTPYF. DNA of the CDR3: TGCAGTGCTCATAGCGGGAGGGCCGGGGATACGCCGTATTTT.

In this sample, this clonotype turned up a few times. This chain links TRBV11-2 with TRBJ2-1; no firm D call. V was cut by 5 bases and J by 8 bases, with 7 bases left in between. The CDR3 extends over 11 amino acids. Germline V gene sequence: CDR1 SGHAT, CDR2 FQNNGV. CDR3 residues: CASSRADEQFF. CDR3 coding DNA: TGTGCCAGCAGCCGGGCCGATGAGCAGTTCTTC. Drawing the rest from reference TRBV11-2 and TRBJ2-1, the complete variable domain is EAGVAQSPRYKIIEKRQSVAFWCNPISGHATLYWYQQILGQGPKLLIQFQNNGVVDDSQLPKDRFSAERLKGVDSTLKIQPAKLEDSAVYLCASSRADEQFFGPGTRLTVL.

This clonotype was recorded at least ten times. This chain uses TRBV7-9 with TRBJ1-1; 8 bases are a match to TRBD1. This CDR3 comprises 14 residues. Germline-derived CDR1 and CDR2 are SEHNR and FQNEAQ (reference sequence). V gave up 6 bases and J gave up 3 bases; unmatched junction bases: 6. In nucleotides, the CDR3 is TGTGCCAGCAGGGGACAGGTCTCTTACACTGAAGCTTTCTTT. Amino acid sequence: CASRGQVSYTEAFF.

This clonotype came up many times. The rearrangement uses TRBV7-9 and TRBJ2-5; 8 bases are a match to TRBD2. This CDR3 is built from 15 residues. The germline gives CDR1 SEHNR, CDR2 FQNEAQ (reference sequence). The trim removed 5 bases at V and 2 bases at J, leaving 7 bases unmatched. This CDR3 reads CASSLSLAEQETQYF. The CDR3 DNA follows: TGTGCCAGCAGCCTCTCACTAGCGGAACAAGAGACCCAGTACTTC.

V gene TRBV20-1 combines with J gene TRBJ2-5, with unresolved D. Germline loops: CDR1 DFQATT, CDR2 SNEGSKA (reference sequence). Trimming left V 2 bases short and J 4 bases short, with 8 bases between. The CDR3 is made up of 12 amino acids. Written as DNA, the CDR3 is TGCAGTGCTAGAATGGGGTCAGAGACCCAGTACTTC. The encoded protein is CSARMGSETQYF.

This clonotype was seen more than once but under ten times. The chain recombines TRBV7-8 with TRBJ2-3, with 12 nucleotides matching TRBD2. This CDR3 has 18 residues. J was trimmed by 5 bases and V by 5 bases; bases with no gene match: 14. CDR1 is SGHVS, CDR2 FQNEAQ, per germline. The CDR3 DNA reads TGTGCCAGCAGCGTTTCTAGCGGGAGGGCCATTCTTCAAGATACGCAGTATTTT. It is translated as CASSVSSGRAILQDTQYF.

The chain joins TRBV20-1 to TRBJ2-2, with D unresolved. The length of the CDR3 is 14 residues. Trimming removed 5 bases at V and 5 bases at J, with 15 bases between. Per germline, CDR1 DFQATT and CDR2 SNEGSKA (reference sequence). The CDR3 protein is CSAEPPKRTGELFF. In DNA, the CDR3 is TGCAGTGCTGAGCCTCCCAAAAGGACCGGGGAGCTGTTTTTT.

This clonotype was counted many times. The V gene is TRBV27, the J gene TRBJ2-5, with TRBD2 matching 12 bases. The germline V gene encodes CDR1 MNHEY and CDR2 SMNVEV (reference sequence). The CDR3 sequence is 14 residues long. Trimming cost V 8 bases and J 1 base; bases outside gene matches: 2. CDR3 DNA sequence: TGTGCCAGCCGACTAGCGGGAGCCCAAGAGACCCAGTACTTC. Its translation is CASRLAGAQETQYF.

This sequence joins TRBV19 and TRBJ1-2, with a tentative D call TRBD1 (5 bases). Germline CDR1 and CDR2: LNHDA and SQIVND (reference sequence). CDR3 length: 16 amino acids. V dropped 4 bases and J dropped 0 bases, with 15 bases sitting between them. CDR3 DNA sequence: TGTGCCAGTAGTACCGCTACGGGGACTGCTAACTATGGCTACACCTTC. It is translated as CASSTATGTANYGYTF.

This clonotype appeared many times. This chain links TRBV5-1 with TRBJ2-3; the D gene is possibly TRBD1 (6 bases). The germline CDR1 and CDR2 sequences are SGHRS and YFSETQ. The germline V and J ends were trimmed by 4 bases and 4 bases, with 13 bases remaining between them. There are 14 residues in the CDR3. CDR3 amino acids: CASSPEGHPDTQYF. CDR3 DNA sequence: TGCGCCAGCAGCCCCGAGGGACACCCAGATACGCAGTATTTT.